The 30 T cell receptor beta chains below were found in one sample sequenced in a study of T cell repertoires in cytomegalovirus infection. Antigens of these TCRs are unknown. TCRdb re-analysed the reads in MiXCR, keeping a single row per CDR3 protein. The top ten hold approximately 59% of the sample, which has 200,000 to 250,000 distinct CDR3 sequences, less than 50% seen once. Sequenced here: CD8+ T cells from cultured PBMCs, sampled from culture after CMV antigen stimulation. The receptors were gathered from a human donor in good health (CMV status not recorded). Some clones in this sample may be carry-over from other donors' samples.

The gene calls are TRBV7-9 and TRBJ1-5; D is undetermined. The CDR3 extends over 14 amino acids. The germline CDR1 and CDR2 sequences are SEHNR and FQNEAQ (reference sequence). The V gene lost 2 bases and the J gene lost 3 bases, with 8 bases spanning the gap. The CDR3 loop reads CASSLSGVNQPQHF. The CDR3 region has the DNA TGTGCCAGCAGCTTAAGTGGGGTCAATCAGCCCCAGCATTTT.

Only a few counts were recorded for this clonotype. The chain carries TRBV11-2 and TRBJ1-1, with unresolved D. With 6 bases removed from V and 3 bases from J, the gap between germline ends came to 8 bases. Germline CDR1 is SGHAT and CDR2 is FQNNGV. The CDR3 sequence is 12 residues long. The CDR3 spells CASRREDTEAFF. The CDR3 coding sequence is TGTGCCAGCAGACGGGAGGACACTGAAGCTTTCTTT.

This clonotype was counted a few times. This sequence joins TRBV7-9 and TRBJ2-5, with 7 bases that match TRBD2. The CDR3 totals 16 residues. Germline V gene sequence: CDR1 SEHNR, CDR2 FQNEAQ (reference sequence). Trimming removed 1 base from V and 5 bases from J; junction bases left unmatched: 10. The CDR3 loop is CASSLVQGLLGETQYF. The CDR3, as DNA: TGTGCCAGCAGCTTAGTCCAGGGACTACTTGGGGAGACCCAGTACTTC.

This clonotype was seen more than once but under ten times. This chain uses TRBV28 with TRBJ1-3; no definite D call. The CDR3 is 12 amino acids. The V gene lost 3 bases and the J gene lost 6 bases, with 6 bases spanning the gap. Per germline, CDR1 MDHEN and CDR2 SYDVKM. Here the CDR3 DNA reads TGTGCCAGCAGTTTTCGACTAAACACCATATATTTT. It yields the protein CASSFRLNTIYF.

Notes on this clonotype: Its ends do not fully match the called genes, so a read error is possible. This sequence joins TRBV6-2 or TRBV6-3 and TRBJ2-5; TRBD1 or TRBD2 may be the D gene (6 bases each). CDR1 MNHEY and CDR2 SVGEGT come from the germline V gene. The CDR3 has 15 amino acids. The CDR3 is CARRIQGWGGETQYF. Written as DNA, the CDR3 is TGTGCCCGCAGGATCCAGGGGTGGGGAGGTGAGACCCAGTACTTC.

CDR3 region: CAISDNRELFF. CDR3 bases: TGTGCCATCAGTGATAACAGGGAGCTGTTTTTT. The chain carries TRBV10-3 and TRBJ2-2; D is unclear. The CDR3 spans 11 residues. V lost 3 bases and J lost 9, with 5 bases in between. The germline CDR1 and CDR2 sequences are ENHRY and SYGVKD.

This clonotype came up a few times. The rearrangement joins TRBV10-3 to TRBJ1-1; 7 bases line up with TRBD1. V shed 6 bases, J shed 6 bases, and the junction held 10 bases outside the gene matches. Germline-derived CDR1 and CDR2 are ENHRY and SYGVKD. The CDR3 is made up of 14 amino acids. CDR3 loop: CAISAGTDSPEAFF. In nucleotides, the CDR3 is TGTGCCATCAGCGCCGGGACAGACAGTCCTGAAGCTTTCTTT.

This chain connects TRBV6-6 to TRBJ2-5, with 7 bases lining up with TRBD1. There are 14 residues in the CDR3. The germline V gene encodes CDR1 MNHNY and CDR2 SVGAGI (reference sequence). J was trimmed by 3 bases and V by 2 bases; bases with no gene match: 3. The CDR3 is CASSYPGQKETQYF. Here the CDR3 DNA reads TGTGCCAGCAGTTACCCGGGACAGAAAGAGACCCAGTACTTC.

This clonotype came up a few times. This chain connects TRBV7-9 to TRBJ2-6; no clear D. CDR1 and CDR2 (germline): SEHNR, FQNEAQ (reference sequence). This CDR3 comprises 16 residues. The germline V and J ends were trimmed by 1 base and 0 bases, with 7 bases remaining between them. DNA for the CDR3: TGTGCCAGCAGCTTAGGAGTGCGCTCTGGGGCCAACGTCCTGACTTTC. This translates into CASSLGVRSGANVLTF.

Notes on this clonotype: A much larger clone lies one base from this, so it may be a read error. The V call is TRBV11-2, the J call TRBJ2-1; D is possibly TRBD2 (6 bases). The CDR3 totals 16 residues. The germline CDR1 and CDR2 sequences are SGHAT and FQNNGV. Trimming took off 6 bases at V and 5 bases at J, with 20 bases between the two ends. In DNA, the CDR3 is TGTGCCAGCAGTCCTACCGGGGGAAAGCACAACAATGAGCAGTTCTTC. This gives the protein CASSPTGGKHNNEQFF.

The chain recombines TRBV7-2 with TRBJ2-1; TRBD1 aligns across 10 bases. Germline CDR1 reads SGHTA; CDR2 reads FQGNSA. CDR3 length equals 15 residues. J lost 7 bases, V lost 4 bases, and 7 bases had no gene match. The CDR3 loop is CASSWDRGGRNEQFF. For the CDR3, the DNA is TGTGCCAGCAGCTGGGACAGGGGTGGGCGGAATGAGCAGTTCTTC.

The V gene is TRBV2, the J gene TRBJ1-2; D gene unclear. V was shortened by 2 bases and J by 0 bases, with 22 bases between the two germline ends. Germline V lookup: CDR1 SNHLY, CDR2 FYNNEI. There are 19 residues in the CDR3. The CDR3 loop reads CASSEKGFATRTANYGYTF. As DNA, the CDR3 is TGTGCCAGCAGTGAAAAAGGCTTCGCAACCCGGACGGCTAACTATGGCTACACCTTC.

Regarding this clonotype: A junction end diverges from the germline sequence, so it may reflect a read error. J is TRBJ1-1 and V is TRBV6-8; unclear D gene. This CDR3 region has 12 residues. Germline CDR1 MNHGY, CDR2 SAAAGT. CDR3 residues: CASTWVRTLAVF. CDR3 coding DNA: TGTGCCAGCACCTGGGTGCGGACTTTAGCTGTCTTT.

This clonotype was recorded a few times. The rearrangement uses TRBV28 and TRBJ2-7; D remains ambiguous. This CDR3 is built from 10 residues. V was clipped by 1 base and J by 5 bases, with 0 bases between them. CDR1 and CDR2 (germline): MDHEN, SYDVKM. CDR3 sequence reads: CASSLYEQYF. As DNA, the CDR3 is TGTGCCAGCAGTTTATACGAGCAGTACTTC.

The rearrangement links TRBV28 to TRBJ2-3; 12 bases align to TRBD2. The germline V gene has CDR1 MDHEN and CDR2 SYDVKM. V lost 5 bases, J lost 2 bases, and 8 bases stayed unmatched. There are 17 residues in the CDR3. Here the CDR3 DNA reads TGTGCCAGCAGTCCCAGACTAGCGGGAGAGGACACAGATACGCAGTATTTT. Protein product: CASSPRLAGEDTDTQYF.

This chain uses TRBV5-1 with TRBJ2-7; D is uncertain. The V gene's germline CDR1 is SGHRS and CDR2 YFSETQ. The germline V and J ends were trimmed by 0 bases and 1 base, with 8 bases remaining between them. This CDR3 comprises 14 residues. CDR3 sequence (DNA): TGCGCCAGCAGCTTGGGTCACGGTTCCTACGAGCAGTACTTC. This gives the protein CASSLGHGSYEQYF. Based on the CDR3 plus reference TRBV5-1 and TRBJ2-7, the full variable domain is KAGVTQTPRYLIKTRGQQVTLSCSPISGHRSVSWYQQTPGQGLQFLFEYFSETQRNKGNFPGRFSGRQFSNSRSEMNVSTLELGDSALYLCASSLGHGSYEQYFGPGTRLTVT.

In its sample, this clonotype was seen once. The chain has TRBV7-6 and TRBJ2-1; unclear D gene. The CDR3 extends over 14 amino acids. Germline V lookup: CDR1 SGHVS, CDR2 FNYEAQ. Trimming stripped 3 bases from V and 4 bases from J, with 10 bases between. CDR3 loop: CASSFRQLYNEQFF. As DNA, the CDR3 is TGTGCCAGCAGCTTCCGCCAACTATACAATGAGCAGTTCTTC.

CDR3 amino acids: CASSHPQKDEKLFF. Here the CDR3 DNA reads TGTGCCAGCAGCCACCCACAGAAGGATGAAAAACTGTTTTTT. The chain has TRBV7-9 and TRBJ1-4, with D uncertain. V was clipped by 5 bases and J by 6 bases, with 13 bases between them. Germline CDR1 is SEHNR and CDR2 is FQNEAQ (reference sequence). CDR3 length: 14 amino acids.

This clonotype has more than one count but fewer than ten. This sequence joins TRBV7-9 and TRBJ1-3; D unresolved. Looked up from germline, CDR1 is SEHNR and CDR2 is FQNEAQ (reference sequence). Trimming left V 3 bases short and J 2 bases short, with 11 bases between. This CDR3 comprises 15 residues. CDR3 loop: CASSFSAETGNTIYF. The CDR3 DNA sequence: TGTGCCAGCAGCTTCTCGGCCGAGACTGGAAACACCATATATTTT.

This clonotype occurred a few times. This chain connects TRBV7-3 to TRBJ2-1, with D unresolved. CDR1 SGHTA and CDR2 FQGTGA come from the germline V gene. Trimming stripped 5 bases from V and 4 bases from J, with 6 bases between. The CDR3 sequence is 12 residues long. CDR3 nucleotides: TGTGCCAGCAGCGATTTATACAATGAGCAGTTCTTC. Translated: CASSDLYNEQFF.

This clonotype was seen more than once but under ten times. V gene TRBV7-4 combines with J gene TRBJ1-6; D is unclear. The CDR3 runs 16 residues. The V end lost 2 bases, the J end lost 0 bases, and 8 bases lay between the germline ends. The germline V gene encodes CDR1 SGHVT and CDR2 SQSDAQ. The CDR3 sequence is CASSLRSSSYNSPLHF. DNA for the CDR3: TGTGCCAGCAGCTTAAGGTCAAGCTCCTATAATTCACCCCTCCACTTT.

This clonotype was seen a handful of times. This chain uses TRBV27 with TRBJ2-1, with 10 nucleotides matching TRBD2. This CDR3 spans 16 amino acids. Germline V lookup: CDR1 MNHEY, CDR2 SMNVEV (reference sequence). Trimming took 3 bases from V and 6 from J; bases not matched to a gene: 8. The CDR3 DNA reads TGTGCCAGCAGTTTTGAGGCTAGCGGGAGTTCCAATGAGCAGTTCTTC. This gives the protein CASSFEASGSSNEQFF.

The chain employs TRBV7-3 and TRBJ2-1; D not resolved. The V end lost 2 bases, the J end lost 2 bases, and 10 bases lay between the germline ends. CDR1 SGHTA and CDR2 FQGTGA come from the germline V gene. CDR3 length: 15 residues. CDR3 DNA sequence: TGTGCCAGCAGCTTATCCTCACATACCTACAATGAGCAGTTCTTC. It specifies CASSLSSHTYNEQFF.

The rearrangement uses TRBV11-2 and TRBJ2-3, with 12 bases lining up with TRBD2. Germline CDR1 SGHAT, CDR2 FQNNGV. The CDR3 length is 16 residues. Trimming took 5 bases from V and 2 from J; bases not matched to a gene: 5. DNA of the CDR3: TGTGCCAGCAGCGCACTAGCGGGGGGCACCACAGATACGCAGTATTTT. Translated, it gives CASSALAGGTTDTQYF.

The gene calls are TRBV10-3 and TRBJ2-7; D gene ambiguous. The V and J ends lost 3 bases and 5 bases respectively, with 5 bases between them. The CDR3 totals 11 residues. Looked up from germline, CDR1 is ENHRY and CDR2 is SYGVKD. The CDR3 nucleotides are TGTGCCATCAGTGATAAGCACGAGCAGTACTTC. This encodes CAISDKHEQYF.

This clonotype has more than one count but fewer than ten. This rearrangement joins TRBV27 to TRBJ2-1; 10 bases line up with TRBD2. The CDR3 is made up of 15 amino acids. Germline V gene sequence: CDR1 MNHEY, CDR2 SMNVEV (reference sequence). V lost 5 bases and J lost 5; bases outside the gene matches: 6. The CDR3 bases are TGTGCCAGCAGTACTGGACTAGCGGACCACAATGAGCAGTTCTTC. The encoded protein is CASSTGLADHNEQFF.

The table lists this clonotype with a few counts. The J gene is TRBJ2-3, the V gene TRBV7-3; D is unclear. The CDR3 covers 16 residues. Germline values: CDR1 SGHTA, CDR2 FQGTGA. V lost 5 bases and J 0 bases, leaving 15 bases between the germline ends. CDR3 in amino acids: CASSPTPGPSTDTQYF. CDR3 DNA sequence: TGTGCCAGCAGCCCTACCCCTGGACCCAGCACAGATACGCAGTATTTT. The variable domain in full, completed from reference TRBV7-3 and TRBJ2-3, reads GAGVSQTPSNKVTEKGKYVELRCDPISGHTALYWYRQSLGQGPEFLIYFQGTGAADDSGLPNDRFFAVRPEGSVSTLKIQRTERGDSAVYLCASSPTPGPSTDTQYFGPGTRLTVL.

A few counts support this clonotype. This chain joins TRBV7-8 and TRBJ1-5, with D possibly matching TRBD1 (5 bases). The germline CDR1 and CDR2 sequences are SGHVS and FQNEAQ. This CDR3 has 15 residues. The V and J ends lost 5 bases and 3 bases respectively, with 14 bases between them. The CDR3: CASSLRDGHNQPQHF. CDR3 bases: TGTGCCAGCAGCCTCCGGGACGGACACAATCAGCCCCAGCATTTT.

The gene calls are TRBV27 and TRBJ2-5, with 7 bases that match TRBD1. The junction had 4 bases not matched to a gene; V was cut back by 3 bases and J by 6 bases. This CDR3 comprises 13 residues. Looked up from germline, CDR1 is MNHEY and CDR2 is SMNVEV (reference sequence). CDR3 region: CASSLTGLKTQYF. CDR3 sequence (DNA): TGTGCCAGCAGTTTGACAGGGCTGAAGACCCAGTACTTC.

The chain combines TRBV10-3 with TRBJ2-1, with a possible D match to TRBD1 (6 bases). The CDR3 extends over 13 amino acids. The germline gives CDR1 ENHRY, CDR2 SYGVKD. V lost 8 bases and J 0 bases, leaving 8 bases between the germline ends. Here the CDR3 reads CAIEGDSYNEQFF. The DNA of the CDR3 is TGTGCCATCGAGGGGGACTCCTACAATGAGCAGTTCTTC.